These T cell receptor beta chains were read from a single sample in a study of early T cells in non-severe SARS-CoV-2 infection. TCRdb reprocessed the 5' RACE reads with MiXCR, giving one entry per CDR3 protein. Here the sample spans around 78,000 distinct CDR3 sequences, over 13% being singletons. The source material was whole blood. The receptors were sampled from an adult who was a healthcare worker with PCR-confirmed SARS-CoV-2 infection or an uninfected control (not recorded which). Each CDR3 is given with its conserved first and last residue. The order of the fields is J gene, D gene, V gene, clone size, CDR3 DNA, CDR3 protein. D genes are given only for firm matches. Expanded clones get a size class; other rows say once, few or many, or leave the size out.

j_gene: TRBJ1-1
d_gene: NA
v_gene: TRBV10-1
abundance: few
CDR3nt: TGCGCCAGCCGACGCGGAGTGGGAACTGAAGCTTTCTTT
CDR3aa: CASRRGVGTEAFF

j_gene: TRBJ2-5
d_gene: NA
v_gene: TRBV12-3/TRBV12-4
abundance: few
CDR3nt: TGTGCCAGCACGTGGGACCAAGAGACCCAGTACTTC
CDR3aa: CASTWDQETQYF

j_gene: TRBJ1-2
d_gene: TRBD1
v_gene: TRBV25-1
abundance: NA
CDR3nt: TGTGCCAGCAGCCCCGACGGGACAGGCTATGGCTACACCTTC
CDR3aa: CASSPDGTGYGYTF

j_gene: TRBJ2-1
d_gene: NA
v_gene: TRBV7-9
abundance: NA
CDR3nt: TGTGCCAGCAGAGATTTGACTAGGTTGGATGAGCAGTTCTTC
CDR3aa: CASRDLTRLDEQFF

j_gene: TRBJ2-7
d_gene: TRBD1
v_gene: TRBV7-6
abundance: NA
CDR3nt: TGTGCCAGCAGCACGGACAGGGGGGGCGAGCAGTACTTC
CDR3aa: CASSTDRGGEQYF

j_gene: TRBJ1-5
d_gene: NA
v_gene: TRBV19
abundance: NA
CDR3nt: TGTGCCAGTAGGGTTGGCCGAAGGGCCAATCAGCCCCAGCATTTT
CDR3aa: CASRVGRRANQPQHF

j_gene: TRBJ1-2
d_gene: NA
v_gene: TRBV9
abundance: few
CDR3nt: TGTGCCAGCAGCGTAGGGTCTGAAGGCTATGGCTACACCTTC
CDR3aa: CASSVGSEGYGYTF

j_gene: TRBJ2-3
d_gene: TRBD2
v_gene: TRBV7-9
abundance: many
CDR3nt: TGTGCCAGCAGATCGCCGGGACTAGCAGGTCGCGGCACAGATACGCAGTATTTT
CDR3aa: CASRSPGLAGRGTDTQYF

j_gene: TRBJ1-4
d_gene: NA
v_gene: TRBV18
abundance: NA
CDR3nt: TGTGCCAGCTCACCAAGCACTCGGGCTGAAAAACTGTTTTTT
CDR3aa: CASSPSTRAEKLFF

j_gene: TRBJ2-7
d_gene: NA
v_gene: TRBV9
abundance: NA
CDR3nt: TGTGCCAGCAGCGTAGGGGGTCTTCACGAGCAGTACTTC
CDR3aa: CASSVGGLHEQYF

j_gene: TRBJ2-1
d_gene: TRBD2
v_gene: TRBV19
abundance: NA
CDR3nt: TGTGCCAGTAGTAGTCGTGGGCCTAGCGGGTTAGATGAGCAGTTCTTC
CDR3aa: CASSSRGPSGLDEQFF

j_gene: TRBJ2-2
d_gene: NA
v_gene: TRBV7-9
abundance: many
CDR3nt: TGTGCCAGCAGCTTGACAGCGAACACCGGGGAGCTGTTTTTT
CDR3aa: CASSLTANTGELFF

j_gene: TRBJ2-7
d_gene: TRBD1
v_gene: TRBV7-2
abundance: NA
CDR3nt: TGTGCCAGCAGTTCCGGGACAGGGGGCTACGAGCAGTACTTC
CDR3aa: CASSSGTGGYEQYF

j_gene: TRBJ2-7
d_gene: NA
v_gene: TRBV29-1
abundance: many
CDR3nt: TGCAGCGTTGGGGGGTCTGGGAACGGCGAGCAGTACTTC
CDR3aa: CSVGGSGNGEQYF

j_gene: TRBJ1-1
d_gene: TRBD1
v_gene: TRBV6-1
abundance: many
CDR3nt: TGTGCCAGCCGGACAGGGCTGAACACTGAAGCTTTCTTT
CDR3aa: CASRTGLNTEAFF

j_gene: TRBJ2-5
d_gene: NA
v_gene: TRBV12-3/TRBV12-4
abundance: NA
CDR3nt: TGTGCCAGCAGTTTAGCGGGGACAACGGCGGAGACCCAGTACTTC
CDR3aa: CASSLAGTTAETQYF

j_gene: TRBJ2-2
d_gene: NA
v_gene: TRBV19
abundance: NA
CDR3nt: TGTGCCAGTAGTATTAGCGCCGGGGAGCTGTTTTTT
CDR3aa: CASSISAGELFF

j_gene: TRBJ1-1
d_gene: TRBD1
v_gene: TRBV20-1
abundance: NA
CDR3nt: TGCAGTGCTGAAACAGGGGGCACTGAAGCTTTCTTT
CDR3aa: CSAETGGTEAFF

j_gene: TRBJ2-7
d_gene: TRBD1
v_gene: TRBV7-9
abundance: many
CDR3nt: TGTGCCAGCAGCTTTCCCGACAGGGAGGAGCAGTACTTC
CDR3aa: CASSFPDREEQYF

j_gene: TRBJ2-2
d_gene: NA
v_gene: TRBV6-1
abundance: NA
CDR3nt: TGTGCCACGCAGACTGCACAAGGCGCCGGGGAGCTGTTTTTT
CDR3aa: CATQTAQGAGELFF

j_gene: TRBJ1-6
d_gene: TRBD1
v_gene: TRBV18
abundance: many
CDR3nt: TGTGCCAGCTCACACCGGGACAGGGGGCCGACCTATAATTCACCCCTCCACTTT
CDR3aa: CASSHRDRGPTYNSPLHF

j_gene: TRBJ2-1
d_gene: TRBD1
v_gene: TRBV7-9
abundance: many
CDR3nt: TGTGCCAGCAGCAGCTCGGACAGGGCCTCCTACAATGAGCAGTTCTTC
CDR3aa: CASSSSDRASYNEQFF

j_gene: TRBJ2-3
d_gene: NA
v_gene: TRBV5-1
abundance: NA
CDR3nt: TGCGCCAGCAGCCCCTCCCCAGATACGCAGTATTTT
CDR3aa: CASSPSPDTQYF

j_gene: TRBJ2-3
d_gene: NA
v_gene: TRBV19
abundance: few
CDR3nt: TGTGCCAGTGACGGGAGTGTCACAGATACGCAGTATTTT
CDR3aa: CASDGSVTDTQYF

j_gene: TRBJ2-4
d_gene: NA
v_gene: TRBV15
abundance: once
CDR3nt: TGTGCCACCAGCAGAGATTTGGAAGGGCTAGCCAAAAACATTCAGTACTTC
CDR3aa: CATSRDLEGLAKNIQYF

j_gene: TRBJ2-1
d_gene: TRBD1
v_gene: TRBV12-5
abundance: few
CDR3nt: TGTGCTAGTGGCCCCCGACAGGGCTATAATGAGCAGTTCTTC
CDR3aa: CASGPRQGYNEQFF

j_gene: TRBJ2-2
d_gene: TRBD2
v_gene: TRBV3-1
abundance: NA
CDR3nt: TGTGCCAGCAGCCGTCAGGCGGGGGGAACCGGGGAGCTGTTTTTT
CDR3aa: CASSRQAGGTGELFF

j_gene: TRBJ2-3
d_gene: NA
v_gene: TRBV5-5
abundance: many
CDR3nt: TGTGCCAGCAGCCTTGGTCGGAGCACAGATACGCAGTATTTT
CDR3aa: CASSLGRSTDTQYF